These 18 T cell receptor beta chains were all obtained from the same sample, sequenced in a study of blood T cells in healthy people across ages. It was with a sample-barcoded 5' primer and a J-beta primer mix that a second PCR of roughly 7 to 12 cycles was run. TCRdb redid the calling of the 5' RACE reads with MiXCR, one entry per CDR3 protein. The sample includes under 1 million distinct CDR3 sequences, about 42% of them seen just once. The sequencing sample was made of blood. The source is a man aged 55 to 70 in good health.

As regards this clonotype: A much bigger clone sits one base away, suggesting this may be a read error. The chain is built from TRBV6-1 and TRBJ2-4; no clear D gene. V lost 2 bases and J lost 15, with 17 bases in between. The CDR3 totals 13 residues. Germline V gene data show CDR1 as MNHNS and CDR2 as SASEGT. The CDR3 here is CASSESGGYERYF. The CDR3 DNA sequence: TGTGCCAGCAGTGAATCGGGCGGATACGAGCGGTACTTC.

In this sample, this clonotype turned up a few times. This sequence joins TRBV27 and TRBJ2-6; 7 bases line up with TRBD1. CDR1 and CDR2 from the germline V gene are MNHEY and SMNVEV (reference sequence). V gave up 5 bases and J gave up 1 base; unmatched junction bases: 14. The CDR3 is made up of 19 amino acids. The CDR3 region is CASSPRPTGSRSGANVLTF. Here the CDR3 DNA reads TGTGCCAGCAGTCCTCGCCCGACAGGGAGTAGGTCTGGGGCCAACGTCCTGACTTTC. The full variable domain, with the rest looked up from reference TRBV27 and TRBJ2-6, is EAQVTQNPRYLITVTGKKLTVTCSQNMNHEYMSWYRQDPGLGLRQIYYSMNVEVTDKGDVPEGYKVSRKEKRNFPLILESPSPNQTSLYFCASSPRPTGSRSGANVLTFGAGSRLTVL.

The chain combines TRBV20-1 with TRBJ2-3; 11 bases are a match to TRBD2. Unmatched junction bases numbered 3, after V lost 3 bases and J lost 4 bases. CDR1 and CDR2 (germline): DFQATT, SNEGSKA (reference sequence). The CDR3 has 14 residues. The CDR3 region is CSARGLAEADTQYF. The CDR3 coding sequence is TGCAGTGCTAGGGGACTAGCGGAGGCAGATACGCAGTATTTT.

V is TRBV4-3 and J is TRBJ1-1; 10 bases match TRBD1. J was trimmed by 11 bases and V by 0 bases; bases with no gene match: 6. CDR1 and CDR2 (germline): LGHNA, YSLEER. The CDR3 is made up of 14 amino acids. CDR3 sequence (DNA): TGCGCCAGCAGCCAAGAGGGACAGGGGATGCAGGCTTTCTTT. This codes for CASSQEGQGMQAFF.

As for this clonotype: A much larger clone differs by one base, so this may be a read error. The rearrangement uses TRBV4-3 and TRBJ2-7; D is perhaps TRBD1 or TRBD2 (5 bases each). CDR1 is LGHNA, CDR2 YSLEER, per germline. The V gene lost 4 bases and the J gene lost 7 bases, with 11 bases spanning the gap. The CDR3 sequence is 12 residues long. CDR3 in DNA: TGCGCCAGCAGCCGAGATTGGGGGGAGCAGTACTTC. Encoded protein: CASSRDWGEQYF.

The rearrangement links TRBV9 to TRBJ2-7, with D uncertain. The CDR3 covers 13 residues. The germline V gene has CDR1 SGDLS and CDR2 YYNGEE. The V end was cut by 0 bases, the J end by 5 bases, with 9 bases between. The CDR3 DNA follows: TGTGCCAGCAGCGTAGAAGGGTTGGACGAGCAGTACTTC. This gives the protein CASSVEGLDEQYF.

This clonotype was recorded once. This chain joins TRBV19 and TRBJ2-1; D possibly uses TRBD1 or TRBD2 (6 bases each). This CDR3 comprises 16 residues. V dropped 10 bases and J dropped 0 bases, with 19 bases sitting between them. CDR1 and CDR2 (germline): LNHDA, SQIVND (reference sequence). The CDR3 region is CAISLRGGSSYNEQFF. In nucleotides, the CDR3 is TGTGCCATCTCCCTTAGAGGGGGGAGCTCCTACAATGAGCAGTTCTTC.

The chain uses TRBV6-2 or TRBV6-3 and TRBJ2-1, with 10 bases lining up with TRBD1. The germline gives CDR1 MNHEY, CDR2 SVGEGT. The V segment lost 7 bases and the J segment 2 bases; nucleotides outside the gene matches: 8. The CDR3 has 16 amino acids. CDR3 DNA: TGTGCCAGCACTCGTCCCGGGACAGGGGCCTACAATGAGCAGTTCTTC. It translates to CASTRPGTGAYNEQFF.

V gene TRBV27 combines with J gene TRBJ2-2; 7 positions match TRBD2. Germline CDR1 reads MNHEY; CDR2 reads SMNVEV (reference sequence). The junction had 10 bases not matched to a gene; V was cut back by 1 base and J by 8 bases. The CDR3 is 16 amino acids. CDR3 region: CASSLWSSGVAGELFF. In DNA form, the CDR3 reads TGTGCCAGCAGTTTATGGTCTAGCGGAGTAGCAGGGGAGCTGTTTTTT.

This chain joins TRBV20-1 and TRBJ1-2; 8 bases line up with TRBD1. V dropped 5 bases and J dropped 8; count of bases not matched to a gene: 7. CDR1 and CDR2 (germline): DFQATT, SNEGSKA (reference sequence). This CDR3 spans 12 amino acids. In DNA, the CDR3 is TGCAGTGCTCACAGGGGGTCGTACGGCTACACCTTC. Translation gives CSAHRGSYGYTF.

This clonotype has a handful of counts. The chain joins TRBV5-1 to TRBJ1-6; D ambiguous. Per germline, CDR1 SGHRS and CDR2 YFSETQ. The V and J ends lost 3 bases and 8 bases respectively, with 15 bases between them. This CDR3 region has 15 residues. In DNA form, the CDR3 reads TGCGCCAGCAGCTCCTCGGAGGCCAGGTATTCACCCCTCCACTTT. Protein sequence: CASSSSEARYSPLHF.

The table lists this clonotype with a few counts. The V call is TRBV6-1, the J call TRBJ2-6, with D possibly matching TRBD1 (6 bases). Trimming stripped 2 bases from V and 7 bases from J, with 15 bases between. The CDR3 consists of 16 residues. Germline V gives CDR1 MNHNS, CDR2 SASEGT. CDR3 residues: CASSEPGHRGANVLTF. CDR3 DNA sequence: TGTGCCAGCAGTGAACCGGGACATAGAGGTGCCAACGTCCTGACTTTC.

V gene TRBV5-1 combines with J gene TRBJ2-5; possible D gene TRBD2, 5 bases. The DNA matches TRBJ2-7 better at its end, which makes the J call doubtful. CDR3 length equals 14 residues. Germline lookup yields CDR1 SGHRS and CDR2 YFSETQ. This CDR3 is CASRRDSTTYEQYF. DNA for the CDR3: TGCGCCAGCAGACGGGATTCTACAACCTACGAGCAGTACTTC.

Only a few counts were recorded for this clonotype. The V gene is TRBV2, the J gene TRBJ2-5; maybe TRBD1 (6 bases). With 4 bases removed from V and 1 base from J, the gap between germline ends came to 13 bases. Germline V gene data show CDR1 as SNHLY and CDR2 as FYNNEI. This CDR3 is 15 amino acids long. The CDR3 bases are TGTGCCAGCAGTGTAGTACGGACAGCCCAAGAGACCCAGTACTTC. Amino acids: CASSVVRTAQETQYF. Supplemented by reference TRBV2 and TRBJ2-5, the full variable domain reads EPEVTQTPSHQVTQMGQEVILRCVPISNHLYFYWYRQILGQKVEFLVSFYNNEISEKSEIFDDQFSVERPDGSNFTLKIRSTKLEDSAMYFCASSVVRTAQETQYFGPGTRLLVL.

This clonotype was counted ten times or more. The chain recombines TRBV4-1 with TRBJ2-1, with a possible D match to TRBD2 (5 bases). CDR1 is MGHRA, CDR2 YSYEKL, per germline. Trimming pared 1 base from V and 4 bases from J, leaving 11 bases between. CDR3 size: 15 residues. CDR3 loop: CASSQARRGYNEQFF. DNA for the CDR3: TGCGCCAGCAGCCAAGCTAGACGAGGGTACAATGAGCAGTTCTTC.

This clonotype turned up a few times. This chain connects TRBV7-9 to TRBJ1-5, with D perhaps TRBD1 (5 bases). Trimming removed 3 bases from V and 11 bases from J, with 11 bases in between. Germline V gene data show CDR1 as SEHNR and CDR2 as FQNEAQ (reference sequence). The CDR3 has 12 amino acids. Here the CDR3 reads CASSLGERAQHF. The CDR3 nucleotides read TGTGCCAGCAGCTTGGGGGAAAGGGCCCAGCATTTT.

The chain combines TRBV5-6 with TRBJ1-2; D possibly corresponds to TRBD1 (6 bases). There are 12 residues in the CDR3. Germline-derived CDR1 and CDR2 are SGHDT and YYEEEE. V lost 7 bases and J 3 bases, leaving 10 bases between the germline ends. DNA for the CDR3: TGTGCCAGCCACGGGGGCGACTATGGCTACACCTTC. It specifies CASHGGDYGYTF.

This clonotype was counted only a few times. The rearrangement uses TRBV20-1 and TRBJ2-7; TRBD2 matches 8 bases. The germline CDR1 and CDR2 sequences are DFQATT and SNEGSKA (reference sequence). The CDR3 is made up of 15 amino acids. Trimming removed 3 bases from V and 0 bases from J; junction bases left unmatched: 7. CDR3 protein: CSASRAGVLSYEQYF. CDR3 nucleotides: TGCAGTGCTAGTAGAGCGGGGGTCCTCTCCTACGAGCAGTACTTC.